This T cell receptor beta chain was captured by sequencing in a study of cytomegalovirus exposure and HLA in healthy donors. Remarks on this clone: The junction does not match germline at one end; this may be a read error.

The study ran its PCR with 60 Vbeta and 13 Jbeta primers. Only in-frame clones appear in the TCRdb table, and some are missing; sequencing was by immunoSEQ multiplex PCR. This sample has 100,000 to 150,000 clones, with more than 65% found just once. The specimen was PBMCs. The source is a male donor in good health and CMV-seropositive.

The CDR3 protein is CSSSLTQGVYNEQFF. In nucleotides, the CDR3 is TGTTCCAGCAGCTTAACACAGGGGGTCTACAATGAGCAGTTCTTC. J is TRBJ2-1 and V is TRBV7-9; 8 bases match TRBD1. CDR3 length: 15 residues. Per germline, CDR1 SEHNR and CDR2 FQNEAQ (reference sequence).